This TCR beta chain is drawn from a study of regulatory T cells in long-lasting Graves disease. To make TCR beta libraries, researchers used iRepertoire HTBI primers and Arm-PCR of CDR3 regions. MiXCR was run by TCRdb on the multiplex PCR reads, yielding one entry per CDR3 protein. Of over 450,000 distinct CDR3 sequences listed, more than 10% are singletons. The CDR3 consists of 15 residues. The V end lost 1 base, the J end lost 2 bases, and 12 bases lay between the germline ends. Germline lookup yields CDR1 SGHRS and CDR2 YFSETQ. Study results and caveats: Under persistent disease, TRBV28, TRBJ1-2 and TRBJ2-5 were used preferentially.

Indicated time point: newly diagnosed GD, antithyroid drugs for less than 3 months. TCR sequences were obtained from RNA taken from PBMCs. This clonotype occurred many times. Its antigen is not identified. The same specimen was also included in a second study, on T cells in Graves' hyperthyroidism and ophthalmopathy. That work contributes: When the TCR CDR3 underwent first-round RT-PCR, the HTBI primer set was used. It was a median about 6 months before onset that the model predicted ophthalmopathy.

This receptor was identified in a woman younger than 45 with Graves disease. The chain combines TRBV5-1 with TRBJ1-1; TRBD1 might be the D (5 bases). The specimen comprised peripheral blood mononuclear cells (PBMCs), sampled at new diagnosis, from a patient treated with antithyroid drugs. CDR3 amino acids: CASSLTPGGNTEAFF. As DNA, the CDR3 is TGCGCCAGCAGCTTGACGCCGGGGGGAAACACTGAAGCTTTCTTT.